The 10 T cell receptor beta chains reported below all come from one sample, sequenced in a study of blood T cell repertoires in COVID-19. The assay was immunoSEQ multiplex PCR, and TCRdb's table has in-frame clones only and misses some. The data show over 200,000 clones, 85% to 90% seen once. The sample consisted of peripheral blood. These receptors were collected from a man aged 25-45 years with COVID-19, enrolled during active disease.

V and J are TRBV18 and TRBJ2-5; 9 nucleotides agree with TRBD1. Germline lookup yields CDR1 KGHSH and CDR2 LQKENI. V lost 2 bases and J lost 3; bases outside the gene matches: 13. This CDR3 region has 18 residues. The CDR3 DNA reads as TGTGCCAGCTCACCAGGTTGGGACAGGGATGGGCACAAAGAGACCCAGTACTTC. Its translation: CASSPGWDRDGHKETQYF.

The rearrangement joins TRBV5-1 to TRBJ2-1; 8 bases map to TRBD2. The CDR3 is 15 amino acids. Looked up from germline, CDR1 is SGHRS and CDR2 is YFSETQ. J lost 5 bases, V lost 3 bases, and 7 bases had no gene match. For the CDR3, the DNA is TGCGCCAGCAGCTCAACTAGCGGATCAAACAATGAGCAGTTCTTC. Its translation is CASSSTSGSNNEQFF.

The V call is TRBV27, the J call TRBJ2-3, with D possibly matching TRBD1 (5 bases). V dropped 4 bases and J dropped 7 bases, with 9 bases sitting between them. CDR3 length: 12 residues. The germline V gene encodes CDR1 MNHEY and CDR2 SMNVEV (reference sequence). CDR3 nucleotides: TGTGCCAGCAGTTCCCCAGGGAATACGCAGTATTTT. It yields the protein CASSSPGNTQYF.

The chain joins TRBV7-2 to TRBJ2-7, with 11 bases aligning to TRBD1. Germline lookup yields CDR1 SGHTA and CDR2 FQGNSA. J was trimmed by 3 bases and V by 3 bases; bases with no gene match: 7. CDR3 size: 16 residues. The CDR3 nucleotides read TGTGCCAGCAGCTTGGGAGTGGGACAGGGGGTCTACGAGCAGTACTTC. This gives the protein CASSLGVGQGVYEQYF.

The chain recombines TRBV27 with TRBJ2-1; the D gene is possibly TRBD1 (6 bases). V dropped 0 bases and J dropped 5 bases, with 11 bases sitting between them. Germline lookup yields CDR1 MNHEY and CDR2 SMNVEV (reference sequence). This CDR3 spans 15 amino acids. The DNA of the CDR3 is TGTGCCAGCAGTTTATCGTTGACAGGCAACAATGAGCAGTTCTTC. Its protein is CASSLSLTGNNEQFF.

The V gene is TRBV7-6, the J gene TRBJ1-3; no definite D call. In germline, CDR1 is SGHVS, CDR2 FNYEAQ. This CDR3 is 14 amino acids long. Trimming took 4 bases from V and 0 from J, leaving 7 bases between them. DNA of the CDR3: TGTGCCAGCAGCTCGCGCGACTCTGGAAACACCATATATTTT. This encodes CASSSRDSGNTIYF.

The gene calls are TRBV7-2 and TRBJ2-1, with TRBD1 matching over 7 bases. Germline CDR1 SGHTA, CDR2 FQGNSA. V lost 1 base, J lost 8 bases, and 5 bases stayed unmatched. This CDR3 has 14 amino acids. The CDR3 reads CASSLGRGFDEQFF. As DNA, the CDR3 is TGTGCCAGCAGCTTAGGCAGGGGGTTCGATGAGCAGTTCTTC.

This chain uses TRBV14 with TRBJ2-3; D possibly corresponds to TRBD2 (5 bases). Trimming cost V 2 bases and J 1 base, with 10 bases left between them. The germline V gene encodes CDR1 SGHDN and CDR2 FVKESK. The CDR3 totals 15 residues. The CDR3 loop reads CASSQPGIGTDTQYF. CDR3 sequence (DNA): TGTGCCAGCAGCCAACCGGGAATCGGCACAGATACGCAGTATTTT.

V and J are TRBV7-9 and TRBJ1-2; D might be TRBD1 (5 bases). Germline CDR1 SEHNR, CDR2 FQNEAQ (reference sequence). The CDR3 length is 14 residues. V was clipped by 5 bases and J by 1 base, with 11 bases between them. The CDR3 loop reads CASSPQTVNYGYTF. The CDR3 bases are TGTGCCAGCAGCCCACAGACAGTTAACTATGGCTACACCTTC.

The rearrangement uses TRBV13 and TRBJ2-3; TRBD2 agrees at 7 bases. The CDR3 has 16 amino acids. Per germline, CDR1 PRHDT and CDR2 FYEKMQ (reference sequence). Trimming cost V 3 bases and J 4 bases; bases outside gene matches: 10. The CDR3 DNA sequence: TGTGCCAGCAGCTTTAGCGGGCCTGGGTTCCCAGATACGCAGTATTTT. It specifies CASSFSGPGFPDTQYF.